This T cell receptor (beta chain) was recorded in a study of CD8 T cells in ankylosing spondylitis (dated by TCRdb to 2016 to 2017). Study-wide context: The study profiled T cell receptor beta repertoires in healthy donors and ankylosing spondylitis patients to find disease-linked TCR variants. Peripheral blood samples were taken, and synovial fluid was additionally collected from ankylosing spondylitis patients. The full study cohort comprised 20 to 25 ankylosing spondylitis patients and 85 to 120 healthy donors. What the authors observed across the whole study: Significant enrichment of the disease-linked clones was reported in matched synovial fluid samples from ankylosing spondylitis patients. A TCR beta motif of several highly homologous amino acid variants appeared characteristic of blood from ankylosing spondylitis patients. The disease-linked clones had a CD8+ phenotype and were found at relatively low frequencies in peripheral blood. Some of the motif variants had been reported before in the synovial fluid and blood of reactive arthritis patients, a finding that suggests common disease-initiation mechanisms.

For sequencing, an Illumina HiSeq 2500 was employed. TCR beta libraries were prepared by quantitative 5'-RACE with molecular barcodes. Concerning the study's data processing: A new computational method based on a probabilistic model of VDJ rearrangement was used to identify disease-linked TCR variants. In TCRdb, the public reads were trimmed at Q25 with fastp and aligned with MiXCR, with productive beta chains retained. A single entry per CDR3 protein holds the most common genes and DNA from its merged rows. The V and J calls were determined by TCRdb, not by the authors. The sample table lists 350,000 or so distinct CDR3 sequences, roughly 15% of them with a count of one. In total, the top ten clones hold 1.1% of the sample. On this clonotype: The target of this receptor is not known. No much larger clone is present one base from it, and per-base qualities are unavailable.

The V and J ends are trimmed by 4 bases and 4 bases, leaving 18 bases between them. The germline V gene provides CDR1 SGHRS and CDR2 YFSETQ. There are 16 amino acids in the CDR3, from cysteine to phenylalanine inclusive. Only the CDR3 part of the read is kept: 48 bases, read in frame from the first base. This clonotype was obtained from a male donor with ankylosing spondylitis or in good health (not recorded which). Sequences were obtained from blood, either unsorted or a sorted T cell fraction (not recorded which). This chain is built from TRBV5-1 and TRBJ2-1; the D gene remains uncertain. This receptor has the CDR3 CASSPPGGRVYNEQFF. The DNA reads as follows: TGCGCCAGCAGCCCCCCCGGCGGACGGGTATACAATGAGCAGTTCTTC.